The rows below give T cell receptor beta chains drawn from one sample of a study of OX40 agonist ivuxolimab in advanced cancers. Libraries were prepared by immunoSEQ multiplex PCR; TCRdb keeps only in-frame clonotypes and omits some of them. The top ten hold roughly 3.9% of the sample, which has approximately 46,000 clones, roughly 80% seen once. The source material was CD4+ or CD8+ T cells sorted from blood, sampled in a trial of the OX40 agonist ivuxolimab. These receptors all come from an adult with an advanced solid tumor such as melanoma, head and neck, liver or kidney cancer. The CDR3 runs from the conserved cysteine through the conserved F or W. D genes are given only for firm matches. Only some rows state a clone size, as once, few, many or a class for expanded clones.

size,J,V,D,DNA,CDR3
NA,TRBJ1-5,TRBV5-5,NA,TGTGCCAGCAGCCAGGCTGGCCGGGTTCCCCAGCATTTT,CASSQAGRVPQHF
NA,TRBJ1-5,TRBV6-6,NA,TGTGCCATCAGCCGGGAGGGGGGCAATCAGCCCCAGCATTTT,CAISREGGNQPQHF
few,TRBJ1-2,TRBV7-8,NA,TGTGCCAGCAGCTTAGGCCAGGGATGGAGCTACACCTTC,CASSLGQGWSYTF
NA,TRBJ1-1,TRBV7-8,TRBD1,TGTGCCAGCAGCTCCCCGGGACAGGGGGCGGGTGCTTTCTTT,CASSSPGQGAGAFF
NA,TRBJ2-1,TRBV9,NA,TGTGCCAGCAGCGTAGTATCCAAAGGCTCCTACAATGAGCAGTTCTTC,CASSVVSKGSYNEQFF
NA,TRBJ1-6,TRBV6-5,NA,TGTGCCAGCAGTTCACAAGGTTCCTATAATTCACCCCTCCACTTT,CASSSQGSYNSPLHF
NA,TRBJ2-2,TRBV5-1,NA,TGCGCCAGCAGCTTGGCCGAAAAGAACACCGGGGAGCTGTTTTTT,CASSLAEKNTGELFF
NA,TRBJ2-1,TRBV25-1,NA,TGTGCCAGCAGTGAATCCTCTCCTGAATCCTACAATGAGCAGTTCTTC,CASSESSPESYNEQFF
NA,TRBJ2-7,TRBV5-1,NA,TGCGCCAGCAGCTTTCTCGGAGGGAGCTCCTACGAGCAGTACTTC,CASSFLGGSSYEQYF
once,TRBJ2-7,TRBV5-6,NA,TGTGCCAGCAGCTTGGGCCCTTTCGAGCAGTACTTC,CASSLGPFEQYF
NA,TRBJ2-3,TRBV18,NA,TGTGCCAGCTCCCCGGAGGCCACAGATACGCAGTATTTT,CASSPEATDTQYF
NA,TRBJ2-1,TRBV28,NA,TGTGCCAGCAGTTTCAGGGCTCCCCGAGAACGAGAGCAGTTCTTC,CASSFRAPREREQFF
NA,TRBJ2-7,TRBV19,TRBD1,TGTGCCAGTAGTTTGAGGGACAGGGGAGCCTACGAGCAGTACTTC,CASSLRDRGAYEQYF
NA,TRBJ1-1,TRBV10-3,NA,TGTGCCATCAGTGAGGCCCCCGGGACGGCAAATGAAGCTTTCTTT,CAISEAPGTANEAFF
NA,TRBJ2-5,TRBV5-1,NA,TGCGCCAGCAGCCCGAGCGGGCTAGCAGGAGAGACCCAGTACTTC,CASSPSGLAGETQYF
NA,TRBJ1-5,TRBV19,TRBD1,TGTGCCAGTACCTTGGGACAGGGGGCCGGTCAGCCCCAGCATTTT,CASTLGQGAGQPQHF
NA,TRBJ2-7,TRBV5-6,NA,TGTGCCAGCAGCCTACAGGGATACTCCTACGAGCAGTACTTC,CASSLQGYSYEQYF
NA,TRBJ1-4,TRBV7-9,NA,TGTGCCAGCAGCTTAGGGGGACCCGAGGGGGAAAAACTGTTTTTT,CASSLGGPEGEKLFF
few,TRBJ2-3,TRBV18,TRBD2,TGTGCCAGCTCACCAGGTTCAGGCGGGAGCGGCACAGATACGCAGTATTTT,CASSPGSGGSGTDTQYF
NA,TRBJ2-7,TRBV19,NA,TGTGCCAGTAGTATAAACTACAGGGTCGAGCAGTACTTC,CASSINYRVEQYF
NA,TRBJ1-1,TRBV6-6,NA,TGTGCCAGCAGTTATTTGGGATCTGAAGCTTTCTTT,CASSYLGSEAFF
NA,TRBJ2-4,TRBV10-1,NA,TGCGCCAGCAGTGAGTCTAACAGCAAAAACATTCAGTACTTC,CASSESNSKNIQYF
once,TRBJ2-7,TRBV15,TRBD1,TGTGCCACCAGCAGAGGACTCGCTCGGGGACAGGGGGCGGTTGAGCAGTACTTC,CATSRGLARGQGAVEQYF
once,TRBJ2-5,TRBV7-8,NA,TGTGCCAGCAGCTTAGGAGTTGTAAATATGGGCCAAGAGACCCAGTACTTC,CASSLGVVNMGQETQYF
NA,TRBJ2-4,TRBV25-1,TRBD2,TGTGCCAGCAGTGGATGGTCTAGCGGGTTAGCCAAAAACATTCAGTACTTC,CASSGWSSGLAKNIQYF
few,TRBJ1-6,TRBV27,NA,TGTGCCAGCAGACGAGGACAGCTCTCACCCCTCCACTTT,CASRRGQLSPLHF
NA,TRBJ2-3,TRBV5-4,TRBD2,TGTGCCAGCAGCCTGGGCGGGGGAGCGCAGGATACGCAGTATTTT,CASSLGGGAQDTQYF
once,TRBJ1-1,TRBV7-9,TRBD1,TGTGCCAGCAGCTTAGCGCAGGGGGCAAGAACTGAAGCTTTCTTT,CASSLAQGARTEAFF
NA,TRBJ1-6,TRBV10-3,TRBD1,TGTGCCATCAGGGACAGGGGGGGATCACCCCTCCACTTT,CAIRDRGGSPLHF
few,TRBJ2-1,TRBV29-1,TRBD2,TGCAGCGGTTTCCGGGGGGTCTCCTACAATGAGCAGTTCTTC,CSGFRGVSYNEQFF
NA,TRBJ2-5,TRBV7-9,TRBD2,TGTGCCAGCAGCTTAGAAGCGGGAGTGGTAGAGACCCAGTACTTC,CASSLEAGVVETQYF
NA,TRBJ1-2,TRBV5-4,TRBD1,TGTGCCAGCAGTCAACGGGACAGGGAGTCGGGTGGCTACACCTTC,CASSQRDRESGGYTF
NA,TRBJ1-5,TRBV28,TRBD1,TGTGCCAGCAGTTCCGGGACAGGAATCCAGCCCCAGCATTTT,CASSSGTGIQPQHF
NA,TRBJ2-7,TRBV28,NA,TGTGCCAGCAGCCGATACGGGGTCTGGAGCGCCTACGAGCAGTACTTC,CASSRYGVWSAYEQYF
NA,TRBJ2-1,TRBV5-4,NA,TGTGCCAGCAGCCCGATAGGGGACACTGAGCAGTTCTTC,CASSPIGDTEQFF
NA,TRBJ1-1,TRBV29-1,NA,TGCAGCGTTGAGGGCCCCCGGGGTTTGAACACTGAAGCTTTCTTT,CSVEGPRGLNTEAFF
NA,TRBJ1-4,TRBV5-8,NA,TGTGCCAGCAGCTTTACAGGGTTGCGGGAAAAACTGTTTTTT,CASSFTGLREKLFF
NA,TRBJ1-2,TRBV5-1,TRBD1,TGCGCCAGCAGTCCCGGGACAGGGTATAACTATGGCTACACCTTC,CASSPGTGYNYGYTF
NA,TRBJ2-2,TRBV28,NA,TGTGCCAGCAGTTTGGAACTAGCTTCCACCGGGGAGCTGTTTTTT,CASSLELASTGELFF
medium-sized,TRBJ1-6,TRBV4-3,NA,TGCGCCAGCAGCCAAGAGGGGGGTACTCCCCTCCACTTT,CASSQEGGTPLHF
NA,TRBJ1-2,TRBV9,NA,TGTGCCAGCAGTATGTCGTTGACCCGACATGGAGGGATCTATGGCTACACCTTC,CASSMSLTRHGGIYGYTF
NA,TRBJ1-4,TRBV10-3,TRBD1,TGTGCCATCAGTGAGTCCCGGGACAGAGTAGAAAAACTGTTTTTT,CAISESRDRVEKLFF
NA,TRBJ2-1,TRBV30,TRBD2,TGTGCCTGGAGTGTACGTTTGAGGGAGGGCCGGACTGAGCAGTTCTTC,CAWSVRLREGRTEQFF
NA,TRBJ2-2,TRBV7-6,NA,TGTGCCAGCAGCTCGCTGTCAACCGGGGAGCTGTTTTTT,CASSSLSTGELFF
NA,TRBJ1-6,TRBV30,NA,TGTGCCTCCCCACGCGAGGGAAATAATTCACCCCTCCACTTT,CASPREGNNSPLHF
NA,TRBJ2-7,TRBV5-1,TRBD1,TGCGCCAGCAGTCGGTTACAGGGGGACTACGAGCAGTACTTC,CASSRLQGDYEQYF
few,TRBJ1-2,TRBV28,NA,TGTGCCAGCAGTTTTGGCGTGGATGGCTACACCTTC,CASSFGVDGYTF
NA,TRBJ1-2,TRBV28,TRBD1,TGTGCCAGCAGATCGGGACAGGGAGGTGGCTACACCTTC,CASRSGQGGGYTF
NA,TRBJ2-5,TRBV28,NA,TGTGCCAGCAGTTTCCAGGGGCACCAAGAGACCCAGTACTTC,CASSFQGHQETQYF